Listed below are T cell receptor beta chains from one sample, sequenced in a study of blood T cell repertoires in COVID-19. The table came from immunoSEQ multiplex PCR; TCRdb's copy has only in-frame clones and leaves some out. The data contain 6,000 or so clones, approximately 80% of them singletons. The sequenced sample was peripheral blood. These receptors originate from a human donor with active COVID-19. The donor label of this sample is uncertain. CDR3s include the opening cysteine and the closing phenylalanine or tryptophan. Each record gives: clone size, J gene, V gene, D gene, CDR3 protein, CDR3 DNA. A D gene is named only where the DNA matches it firmly. For some rows the clone size is stated as once, few or many, or as a class when expanded; others skip it.

>-|TRBJ2-3|TRBV27|-
CASSKGNRADTQYF
TGTGCCAGCAGTAAAGGGAACAGGGCAGATACGCAGTATTTT
>-|TRBJ2-3|TRBV18|-
CASSPQGLNTDTQYF
TGTGCCAGCTCACCACAGGGACTTAACACAGATACGCAGTATTTT
>-|TRBJ1-2|TRBV6-5|-
CASSYSGQGGGYTF
TGTGCCAGCAGTTACTCGGGGCAGGGTGGGGGCTACACCTTC
>-|TRBJ2-3|TRBV11-2|TRBD2
CASSPVRLAGWVDTQYF
TGTGCCAGCAGCCCGGTCCGGCTAGCGGGGTGGGTGGATACGCAGTATTTT
>-|TRBJ2-3|TRBV13|-
CASSPAGTSTDTQYF
TGTGCCAGCAGCCCGGCAGGGACTAGCACAGATACGCAGTATTTT
>few|TRBJ1-2|TRBV5-5|TRBD1
CASSLRGRVEGYTF
TGTGCCAGCAGCTTGAGGGGGCGCGTCGAAGGCTACACCTTC
>-|TRBJ2-7|TRBV19|-
CASSISNRANYEQYF
TGTGCCAGTAGTATTAGTAACAGGGCCAACTACGAGCAGTACTTC
>-|TRBJ2-3|TRBV5-6|-
CASSYRRGQPRDTQYF
TGTGCCAGCAGCTATCGCCGCGGACAGCCTCGAGATACGCAGTATTTT
>once|TRBJ1-3|TRBV11-2|-
CASTREYSGNTIYF
TGTGCCTCAACGCGGGAATACTCTGGAAACACCATATATTTT
>-|TRBJ2-1|TRBV5-4|TRBD1
CASSGGQGSRFF
TGTGCCAGCAGCGGGGGACAGGGAAGTAGGTTCTTC
>-|TRBJ2-2|TRBV10-1|-
CASSRYTNTGELFF
TGCGCCAGCAGCCGTTACACAAACACCGGGGAGCTGTTTTTT
>-|TRBJ2-5|TRBV4-1|TRBD2
CASSQGLWTSGDQETQYF
TGCGCCAGCAGCCAAGGTCTCTGGACTAGCGGAGACCAAGAGACCCAGTACTTC
>medium-sized|TRBJ2-7|TRBV11-2|TRBD2
CASIHGAVTSGIGDEQYF
TGTGCCAGCATTCACGGAGCCGTAACTAGCGGGATAGGGGACGAGCAGTACTTC